This TCR beta chain is drawn from a study of identical twins. Points from the study as a whole: Conclusions rested on cross-sectional statistics rather than following the same donors. With monozygotic twins, out-of-frame TCR alpha sharing exceeded what models estimated.

Germline loops: CDR1 LNHDA, CDR2 SQIVND (reference sequence). This CDR3 comprises 14 residues. J lost 5 bases, V lost 1 base, and 4 bases had no gene match. MiXCR, run by TCRdb on the 5' RACE reads, gives a single entry per CDR3 protein. The repertoire has hundreds of thousands of distinct CDR3 sequences, around a tenth of them found once; the top ten carry 4.5% to 5.5%. This clonotype was seen a handful of times. What it recognizes is unknown. The material sequenced was memory (CD45RO+) T cells sorted from blood. The gene calls are TRBV19 and TRBJ2-7, with TRBD2 identical over 8 bases. The TCR originated in a woman aged 18-29 years in good health. The CDR3 protein is CASSIAAGAHEQYF. In nucleotides, the CDR3 is TGTGCCAGTAGTATAGCAGCGGGAGCCCACGAGCAGTACTTC.